These T cell receptor beta chains were read from a single sample in a study of blood T cells in healthy people across ages. TCRdb called the 5' RACE reads again in MiXCR, with one record for every CDR3 protein. Of about 680,000 distinct CDR3 sequences listed, more than 40% are singletons. Sequenced sample: blood. Receptor source: a woman aged 60-75 years in good health. Both conserved end residues are trimmed from each CDR3. Fields, in order: J gene, clone size, D gene, CDR3 length, V gene, CDR3 protein. D genes are given only for firm matches. The size of a clone is reported for some rows only, either as once, few or many, or as a class for expanded clones.

>TRBJ2-5|NA|NA|11|TRBV2
ASSGGDRETQY
>TRBJ2-5|NA|TRBD2|13|TRBV20-1
SASRLAGPQETQY
>TRBJ1-1|NA|NA|12|TRBV7-3
ASTKTGMNTEAF
>TRBJ2-3|few|NA|12|TRBV7-2
ASSLVARSDTQY
>TRBJ2-3|NA|NA|14|TRBV6-1
ASSEWGWGPTDTQY
>TRBJ2-7|many|NA|11|TRBV7-9
ASSLRESYEQY
>TRBJ2-1|NA|TRBD2|13|TRBV20-1
SARDPSGSGDEQF
>TRBJ2-3|NA|NA|13|TRBV10-3
AIRSTEGHTDTQY
>TRBJ1-5|NA|NA|12|TRBV20-1
SARGGSQGQPQH
>TRBJ2-7|few|TRBD2|11|TRBV20-1
SGLAGTSYEQY
>TRBJ2-7|NA|NA|13|TRBV5-1
ASSEALEAFYEQY
>TRBJ2-1|few|NA|12|TRBV20-1
SAQDSSSYNEQF